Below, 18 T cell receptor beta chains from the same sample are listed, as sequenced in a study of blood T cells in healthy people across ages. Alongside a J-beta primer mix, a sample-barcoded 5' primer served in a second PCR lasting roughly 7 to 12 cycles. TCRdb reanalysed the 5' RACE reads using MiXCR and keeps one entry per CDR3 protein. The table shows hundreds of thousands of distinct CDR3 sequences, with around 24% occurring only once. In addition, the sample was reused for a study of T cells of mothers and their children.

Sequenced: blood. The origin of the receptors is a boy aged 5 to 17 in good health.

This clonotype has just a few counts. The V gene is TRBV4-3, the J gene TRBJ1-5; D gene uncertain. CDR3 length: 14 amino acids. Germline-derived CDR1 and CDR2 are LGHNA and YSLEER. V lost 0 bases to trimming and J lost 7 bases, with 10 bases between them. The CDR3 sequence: CASSQDWGGQPQHF. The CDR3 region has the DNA TGCGCCAGCAGCCAAGACTGGGGAGGACAGCCCCAGCATTTT.

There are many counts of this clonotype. The CDR3 DNA follows: TGCAGCGTTGTGTTGATAGTGGAGACCCAGTACTTC. This codes for CSVVLIVETQYF. This chain links TRBV29-1 with TRBJ2-5; D is ambiguous. CDR3 length: 12 residues. Germline V gene sequence: CDR1 SQVTM, CDR2 ANQGSEA. V was shortened by 4 bases and J by 5 bases, with 11 bases between the two germline ends.

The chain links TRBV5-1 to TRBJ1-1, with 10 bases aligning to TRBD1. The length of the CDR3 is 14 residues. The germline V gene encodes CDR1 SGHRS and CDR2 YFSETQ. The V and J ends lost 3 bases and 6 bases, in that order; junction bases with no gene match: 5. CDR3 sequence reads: CASSSGQGEAEAFF. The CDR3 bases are TGCGCCAGCAGCTCAGGACAGGGGGAAGCTGAAGCTTTCTTT. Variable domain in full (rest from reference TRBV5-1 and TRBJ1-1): KAGVTQTPRYLIKTRGQQVTLSCSPISGHRSVSWYQQTPGQGLQFLFEYFSETQRNKGNFPGRFSGRQFSNSRSEMNVSTLELGDSALYLCASSSGQGEAEAFFGQGTRLTVV.

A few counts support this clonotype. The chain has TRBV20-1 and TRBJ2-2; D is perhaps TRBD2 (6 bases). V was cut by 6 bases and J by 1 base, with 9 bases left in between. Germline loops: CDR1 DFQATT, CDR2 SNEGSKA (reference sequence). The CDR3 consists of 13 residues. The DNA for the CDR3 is TGCAGTGCGGGGACTCTGAACACCGGGGAGCTGTTTTTT. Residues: CSAGTLNTGELFF.

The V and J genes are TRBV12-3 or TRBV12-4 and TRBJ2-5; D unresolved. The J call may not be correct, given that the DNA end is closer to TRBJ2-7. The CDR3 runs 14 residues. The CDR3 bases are TGTGCCAGCAGTTTTACTTACCCCTCCTACGAGCAGTACTTC. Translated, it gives CASSFTYPSYEQYF.

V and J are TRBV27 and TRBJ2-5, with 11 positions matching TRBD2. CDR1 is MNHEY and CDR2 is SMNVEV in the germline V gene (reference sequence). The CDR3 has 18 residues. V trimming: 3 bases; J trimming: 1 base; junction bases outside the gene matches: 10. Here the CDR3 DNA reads TGTGCCAGCAGTTTTGCACGATTAGCGGGGGGGATCCAAGAGACCCAGTACTTC. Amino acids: CASSFARLAGGIQETQYF.

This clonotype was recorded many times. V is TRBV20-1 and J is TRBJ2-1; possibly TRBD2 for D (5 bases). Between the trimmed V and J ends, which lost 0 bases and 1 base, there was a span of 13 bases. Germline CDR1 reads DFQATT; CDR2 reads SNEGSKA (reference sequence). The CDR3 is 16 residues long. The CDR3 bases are TGCAGTGCTAGAGATCTGAGCGGAGCATCCTACAATGAGCAGTTCTTC. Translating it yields CSARDLSGASYNEQFF.

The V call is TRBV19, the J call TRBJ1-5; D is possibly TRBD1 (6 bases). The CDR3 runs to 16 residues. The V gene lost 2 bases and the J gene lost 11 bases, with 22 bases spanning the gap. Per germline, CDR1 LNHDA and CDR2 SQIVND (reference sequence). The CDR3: CASSILQGRGKGAQHF. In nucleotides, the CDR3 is TGTGCCAGTAGTATACTACAGGGCCGGGGGAAGGGTGCCCAGCATTTT.

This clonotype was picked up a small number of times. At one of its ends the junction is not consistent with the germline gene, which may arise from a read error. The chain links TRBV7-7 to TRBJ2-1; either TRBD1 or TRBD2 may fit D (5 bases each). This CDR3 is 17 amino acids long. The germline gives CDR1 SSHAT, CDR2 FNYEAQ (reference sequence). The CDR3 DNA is TGTGCTAGCAGCTTAGAACCCGGGGCCACATCCTACAATGAGCAGTTCTTC. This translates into CASSLEPGATSYNEQFF.

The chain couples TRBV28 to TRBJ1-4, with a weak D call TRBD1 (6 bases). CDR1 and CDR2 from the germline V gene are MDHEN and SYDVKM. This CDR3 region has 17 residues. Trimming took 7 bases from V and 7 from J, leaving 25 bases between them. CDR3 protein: CASMPLRIRGGLEKLFF. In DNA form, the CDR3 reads TGTGCCAGCATGCCTCTGCGGATAAGAGGGGGACTTGAAAAACTGTTTTTT.

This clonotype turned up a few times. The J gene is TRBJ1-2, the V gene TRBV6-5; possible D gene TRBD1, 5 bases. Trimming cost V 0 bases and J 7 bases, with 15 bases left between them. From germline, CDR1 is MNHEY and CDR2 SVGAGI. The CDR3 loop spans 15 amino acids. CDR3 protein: CASSYSTRGGGGYTF. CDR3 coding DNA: TGTGCCAGCAGTTACTCGACGAGGGGAGGCGGTGGCTACACCTTC.

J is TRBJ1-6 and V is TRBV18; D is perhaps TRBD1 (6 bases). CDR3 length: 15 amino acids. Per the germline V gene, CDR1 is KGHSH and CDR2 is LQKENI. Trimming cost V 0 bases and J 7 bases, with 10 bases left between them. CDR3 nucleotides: TGTGCCAGCTCACCACCCAGGGGAGGAAATTCACCCCTCCACTTT. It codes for CASSPPRGGNSPLHF.

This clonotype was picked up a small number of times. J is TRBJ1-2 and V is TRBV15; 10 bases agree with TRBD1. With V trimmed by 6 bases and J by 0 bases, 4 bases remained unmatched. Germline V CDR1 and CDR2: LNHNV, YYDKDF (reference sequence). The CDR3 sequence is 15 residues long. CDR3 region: CATSRTGGTNYGYTF. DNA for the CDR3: TGTGCCACCAGTAGGACAGGGGGAACTAACTATGGCTACACCTTC.

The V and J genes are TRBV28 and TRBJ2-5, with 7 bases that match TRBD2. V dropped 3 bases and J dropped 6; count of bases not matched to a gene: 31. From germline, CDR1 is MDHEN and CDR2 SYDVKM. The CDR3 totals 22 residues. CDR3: CASSFRDYRIRTGGPGMKTQYF. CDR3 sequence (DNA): TGTGCCAGCAGTTTTCGGGACTATCGGATCAGGACCGGCGGGCCAGGGATGAAGACCCAGTACTTC.

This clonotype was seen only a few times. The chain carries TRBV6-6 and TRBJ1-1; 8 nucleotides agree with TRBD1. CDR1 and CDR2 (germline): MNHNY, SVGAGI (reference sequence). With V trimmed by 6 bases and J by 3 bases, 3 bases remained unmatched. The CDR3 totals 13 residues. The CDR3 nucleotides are TGTGCCAGCAGGGACAGGGAGTACACTGAAGCTTTCTTT. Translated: CASRDREYTEAFF.

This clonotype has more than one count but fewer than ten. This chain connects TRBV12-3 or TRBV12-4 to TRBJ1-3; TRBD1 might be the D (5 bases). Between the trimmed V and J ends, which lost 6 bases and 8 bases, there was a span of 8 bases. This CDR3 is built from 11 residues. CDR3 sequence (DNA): TGTGCCAGCAGCCTGGGGGACACCATATATTTT. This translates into CASSLGDTIYF.

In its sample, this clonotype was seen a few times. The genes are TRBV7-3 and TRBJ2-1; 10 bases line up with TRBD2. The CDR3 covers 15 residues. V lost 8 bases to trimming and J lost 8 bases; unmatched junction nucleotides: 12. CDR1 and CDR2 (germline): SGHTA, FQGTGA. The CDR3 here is CASSLTSGILDEQFF. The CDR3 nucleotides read TGTGCCAGCTCTCTCACTAGCGGGATACTGGATGAGCAGTTCTTC.

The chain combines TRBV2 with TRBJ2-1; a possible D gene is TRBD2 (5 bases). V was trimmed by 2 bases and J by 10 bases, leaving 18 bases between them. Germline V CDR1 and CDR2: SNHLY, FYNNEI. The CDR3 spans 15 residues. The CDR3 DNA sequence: TGTGCCAGCAGTGAATGGCCCATAACTAGTTGGGAGCAGTTCTTC. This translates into CASSEWPITSWEQFF.